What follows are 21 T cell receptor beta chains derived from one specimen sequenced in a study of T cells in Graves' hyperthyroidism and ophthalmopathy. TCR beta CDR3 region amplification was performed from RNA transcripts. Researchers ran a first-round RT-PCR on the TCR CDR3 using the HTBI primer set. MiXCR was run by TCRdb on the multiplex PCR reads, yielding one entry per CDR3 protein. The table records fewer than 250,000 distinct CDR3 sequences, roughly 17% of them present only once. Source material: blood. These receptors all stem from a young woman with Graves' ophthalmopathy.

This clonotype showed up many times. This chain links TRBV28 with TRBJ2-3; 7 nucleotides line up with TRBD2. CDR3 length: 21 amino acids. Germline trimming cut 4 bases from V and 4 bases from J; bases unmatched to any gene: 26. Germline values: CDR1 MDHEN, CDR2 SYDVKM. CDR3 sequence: CASSSTSGTPMAGVRADTQYF. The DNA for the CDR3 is TGTGCCAGCAGTTCCACCTCCGGGACCCCTATGGCGGGAGTTAGGGCAGATACGCAGTATTTT. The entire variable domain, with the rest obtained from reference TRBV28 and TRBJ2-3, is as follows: DVKVTQSSRYLVKRTGEKVFLECVQDMDHENMFWYRQDPGLGLRLIYFSYDVKMKEKGDIPEGYSVSREKKERFSLILESASTNQTSMYLCASSSTSGTPMAGVRADTQYFGPGTRLTVL.

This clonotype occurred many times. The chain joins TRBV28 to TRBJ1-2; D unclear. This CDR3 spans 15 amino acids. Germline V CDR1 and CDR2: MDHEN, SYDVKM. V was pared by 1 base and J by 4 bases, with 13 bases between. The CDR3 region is CASSLSPPVIYGYTF. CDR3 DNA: TGTGCCAGCAGTTTATCCCCACCCGTGATCTATGGCTACACCTTC.

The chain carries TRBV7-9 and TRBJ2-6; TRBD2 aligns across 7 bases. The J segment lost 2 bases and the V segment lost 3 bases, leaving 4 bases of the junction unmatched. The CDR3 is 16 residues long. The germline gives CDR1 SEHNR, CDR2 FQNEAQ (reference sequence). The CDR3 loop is CASSFGGGAGANVLTF. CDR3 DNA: TGTGCCAGCAGCTTTGGGGGGGGTGCTGGGGCCAACGTCCTGACTTTC. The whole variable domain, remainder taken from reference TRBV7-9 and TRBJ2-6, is DTGVSQNPRHKITKRGQNVTFRCDPISEHNRLYWYRQTLGQGPEFLTYFQNEAQLEKSRLLSDRFSAERPKGSFSTLEIQRTEQGDSAMYLCASSFGGGAGANVLTFGAGSRLTVL.

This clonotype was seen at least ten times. Written as DNA, the CDR3 is TGTGCCAGCAGTTTTATTGGGGAATCGGAGAACGAGCAGTACTTC. This codes for CASSFIGESENEQYF. The chain uses TRBV12-3 or TRBV12-4 and TRBJ2-7; D call uncertain. The length of the CDR3 is 15 residues. Trimming removed 3 bases at V and 5 bases at J, with 17 bases between.

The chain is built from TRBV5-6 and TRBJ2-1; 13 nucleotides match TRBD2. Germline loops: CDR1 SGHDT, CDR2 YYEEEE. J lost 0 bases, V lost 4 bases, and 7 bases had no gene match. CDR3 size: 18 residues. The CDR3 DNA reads TGTGCCAGCAGCGCAGGACTAGCGGGAGACTCCTCCTACAATGAGCAGTTCTTC. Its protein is CASSAGLAGDSSYNEQFF.

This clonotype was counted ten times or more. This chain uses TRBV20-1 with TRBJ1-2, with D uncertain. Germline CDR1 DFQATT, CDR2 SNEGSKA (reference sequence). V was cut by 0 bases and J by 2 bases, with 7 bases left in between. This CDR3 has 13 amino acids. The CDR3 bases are TGCAGTGCTAGAGATCAGCACAACTATGGCTACACCTTC. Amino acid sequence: CSARDQHNYGYTF.

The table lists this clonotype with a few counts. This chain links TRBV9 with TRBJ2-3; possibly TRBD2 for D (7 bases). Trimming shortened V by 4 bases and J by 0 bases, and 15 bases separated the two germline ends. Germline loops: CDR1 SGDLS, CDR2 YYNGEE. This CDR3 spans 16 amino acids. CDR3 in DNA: TGTGCCAGCAGCCTTGGGGGCGGGAGCAGCACAGATACGCAGTATTTT. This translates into CASSLGGGSSTDTQYF.

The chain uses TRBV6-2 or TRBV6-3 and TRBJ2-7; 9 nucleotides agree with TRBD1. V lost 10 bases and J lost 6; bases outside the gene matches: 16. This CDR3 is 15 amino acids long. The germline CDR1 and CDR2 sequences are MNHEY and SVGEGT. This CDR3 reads CAIESGDRVPGEQYF. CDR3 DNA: TGTGCCATCGAGAGTGGGGACAGGGTACCGGGCGAGCAGTACTTC.

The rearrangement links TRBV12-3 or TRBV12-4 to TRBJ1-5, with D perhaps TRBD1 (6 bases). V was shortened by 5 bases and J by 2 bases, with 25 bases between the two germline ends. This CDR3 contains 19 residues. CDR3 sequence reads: CASSGGRGGLKEGNQPQHF. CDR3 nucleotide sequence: TGTGCCAGCAGTGGGGGGAGGGGGGGCCTTAAGGAGGGCAATCAGCCCCAGCATTTT.

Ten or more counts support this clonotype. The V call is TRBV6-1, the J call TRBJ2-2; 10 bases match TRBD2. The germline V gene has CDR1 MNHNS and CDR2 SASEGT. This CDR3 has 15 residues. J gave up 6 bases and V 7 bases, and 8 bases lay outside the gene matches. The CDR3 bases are TGTGCCAGCACCACCTTAAGCGGGGGGGCCGGGGAGCTGTTTTTT. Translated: CASTTLSGGAGELFF.

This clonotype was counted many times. The CDR3 here is CASSMDGRTDTQYF. Here the CDR3 DNA reads TGCGCCAGCAGCATGGACGGACGCACAGATACGCAGTATTTT. V is TRBV5-1 and J is TRBJ2-3; D gene unclear. The germline CDR1 and CDR2 sequences are SGHRS and YFSETQ. The CDR3 runs to 14 residues. Trimming removed 4 bases at V and 1 base at J, with 10 bases between.

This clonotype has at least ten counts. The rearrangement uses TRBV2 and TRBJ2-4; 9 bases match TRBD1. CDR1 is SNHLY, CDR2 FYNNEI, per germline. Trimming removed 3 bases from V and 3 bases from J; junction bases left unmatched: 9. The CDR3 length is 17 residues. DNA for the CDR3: TGTGCCAGCAGTGAGGGACAGGGTGTTTTAGGCAAAAACATTCAGTACTTC. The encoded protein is CASSEGQGVLGKNIQYF.

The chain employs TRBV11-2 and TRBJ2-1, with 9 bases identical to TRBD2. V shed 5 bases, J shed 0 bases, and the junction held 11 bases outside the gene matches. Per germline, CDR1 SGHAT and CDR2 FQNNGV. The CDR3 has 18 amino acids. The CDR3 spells CASSPGRTSDSSYNEQFF. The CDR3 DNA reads TGTGCCAGCAGCCCGGGCCGGACTAGCGATAGCTCCTACAATGAGCAGTTCTTC. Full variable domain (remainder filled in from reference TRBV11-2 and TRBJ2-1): EAGVAQSPRYKIIEKRQSVAFWCNPISGHATLYWYQQILGQGPKLLIQFQNNGVVDDSQLPKDRFSAERLKGVDSTLKIQPAKLEDSAVYLCASSPGRTSDSSYNEQFFGPGTRLTVL.

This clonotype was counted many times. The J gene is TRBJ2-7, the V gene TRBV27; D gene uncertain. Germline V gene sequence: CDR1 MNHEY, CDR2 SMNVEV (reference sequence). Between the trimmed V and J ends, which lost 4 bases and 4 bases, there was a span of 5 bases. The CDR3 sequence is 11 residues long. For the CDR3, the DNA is TGTGCCAGCAGTTCCCGGTACGAGCAGTACTTC. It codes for CASSSRYEQYF.

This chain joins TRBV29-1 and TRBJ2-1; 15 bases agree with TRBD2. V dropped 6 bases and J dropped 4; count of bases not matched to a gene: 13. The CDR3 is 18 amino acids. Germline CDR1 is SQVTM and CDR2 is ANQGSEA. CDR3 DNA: TGCAGCGTCTGTTTGATCGGGACTAGCGGGAGGTTTTACAATGAGCAGTTCTTC. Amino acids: CSVCLIGTSGRFYNEQFF.

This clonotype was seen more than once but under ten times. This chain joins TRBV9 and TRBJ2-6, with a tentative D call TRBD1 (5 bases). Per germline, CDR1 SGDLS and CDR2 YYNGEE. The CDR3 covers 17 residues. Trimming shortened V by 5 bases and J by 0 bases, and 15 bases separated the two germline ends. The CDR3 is CASSEVGDRSGANVLTF. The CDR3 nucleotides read TGTGCCAGCAGTGAAGTAGGGGATCGCTCTGGGGCCAACGTCCTGACTTTC.

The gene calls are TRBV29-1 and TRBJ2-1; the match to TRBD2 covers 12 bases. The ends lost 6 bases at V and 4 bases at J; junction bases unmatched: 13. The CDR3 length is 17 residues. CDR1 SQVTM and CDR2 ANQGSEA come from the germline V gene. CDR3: CSVSYPGTSGQYNEQFF. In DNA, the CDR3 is TGCAGCGTCTCCTACCCCGGGACTAGCGGGCAGTACAATGAGCAGTTCTTC.

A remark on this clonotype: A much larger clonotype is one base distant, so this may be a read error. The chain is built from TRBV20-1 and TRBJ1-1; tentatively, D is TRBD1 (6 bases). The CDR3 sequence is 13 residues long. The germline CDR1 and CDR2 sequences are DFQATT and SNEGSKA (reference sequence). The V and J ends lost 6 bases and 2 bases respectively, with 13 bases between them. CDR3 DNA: TGCAGTGCCCCGGGGGCAATCAACACTGAAGCTTTCTTT. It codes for CSAPGAINTEAFF.

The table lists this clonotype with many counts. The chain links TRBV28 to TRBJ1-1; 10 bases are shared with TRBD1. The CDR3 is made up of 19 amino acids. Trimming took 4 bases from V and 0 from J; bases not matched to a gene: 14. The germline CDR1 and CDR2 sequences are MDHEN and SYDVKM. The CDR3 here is CASSWPEPDRGHMNTEAFF. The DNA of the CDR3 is TGTGCCAGCAGTTGGCCGGAGCCTGACAGGGGGCACATGAACACTGAAGCTTTCTTT.

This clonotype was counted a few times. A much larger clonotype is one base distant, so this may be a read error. The CDR3 loop reads CSGMIGGNEKLFF. The CDR3 coding sequence is TGCAGCGGTATGATAGGGGGAAATGAAAAACTGTTTTTT. This rearrangement joins TRBV29-1 to TRBJ1-4; D is possibly TRBD1 (6 bases). V shed 7 bases and J shed 5 bases, with 14 bases lying between them. Germline CDR1 SQVTM, CDR2 ANQGSEA. The CDR3 length is 13 residues.

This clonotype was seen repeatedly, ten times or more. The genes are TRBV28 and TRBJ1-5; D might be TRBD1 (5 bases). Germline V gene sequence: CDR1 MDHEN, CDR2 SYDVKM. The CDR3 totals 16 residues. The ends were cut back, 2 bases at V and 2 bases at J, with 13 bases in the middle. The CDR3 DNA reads TGTGCCAGCAGTTTAATGGCAGGGTATCGCAATCAGCCCCAGCATTTT. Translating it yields CASSLMAGYRNQPQHF.